This T cell receptor beta chain is from a study of cytomegalovirus exposure and HLA in healthy donors. General observations from the study: When analyzed later, a missense DCLRE1C variant was found to be linked to TCR beta V- and J-gene trimming.

Concerning this clone itself: Antigen: not known.

Trimming pared 6 bases from V and 0 bases from J, leaving 12 bases between. The CDR3 totals 15 residues. Germline V lookup: CDR1 GTSNPN, CDR2 SVGIG (reference sequence). 60 Vbeta and 13 Jbeta primers were used in PCR. Clones were read by immunoSEQ multiplex PCR, and TCRdb kept only the in-frame ones, dropping some. The sample lists approximately 100,000 clones, 75% to 85% occurring once. Sequences were obtained from PBMCs. This receptor was taken from a female donor in good health and CMV-seropositive. The chain carries TRBV30 and TRBJ1-6; no firm D call. CDR3 protein: CACLAASSYNSPLHF. The CDR3, as DNA: TGTGCCTGCCTGGCGGCTAGCTCCTATAATTCACCCCTCCACTTT.